These 23 T cell receptor beta chains originate from one sample sequenced in a study of blood T cell repertoires in COVID-19. Libraries were prepared by immunoSEQ multiplex PCR; TCRdb keeps only in-frame clonotypes and omits some of them. The sample consists of 120,000 or so clones, around three quarters of them appearing once. The specimen was peripheral blood. The receptors come from a man in his 70s with acute or convalescent COVID-19.

The chain couples TRBV4-2 to TRBJ1-2; no reliable D call. The length of the CDR3 is 15 residues. The germline V and J ends were trimmed by 1 base and 1 base, with 10 bases remaining between them. The germline CDR1 and CDR2 sequences are LGHNA and YNFKEQ. CDR3: CASSQGSGINYGYTF. In DNA, the CDR3 is TGTGCCAGCAGCCAAGGATCAGGAATTAACTATGGCTACACCTTC.

This chain joins TRBV5-4 and TRBJ2-1; TRBD2 matches at 9 bases. CDR3 length: 16 residues. V was pared by 0 bases and J by 9 bases, with 10 bases of the junction left unmatched. Germline V gene sequence: CDR1 SGHNT, CDR2 YYREEE (reference sequence). The CDR3 DNA follows: TGTGCCAGCAGCTTGGCCTTGGGCGGGAGGGCCGCTGAGCAGTTCTTC. It encodes CASSLALGGRAAEQFF.

The rearrangement links TRBV7-2 to TRBJ2-5; D not resolved. The CDR3 is 12 amino acids. V lost 3 bases, J lost 3 bases, and 5 bases lay in between. Germline CDR1 reads SGHTA; CDR2 reads FQGNSA. The CDR3 DNA reads as TGTGCCAGCAGCTTTCCTAAAGAGACCCAGTACTTC. Translation: CASSFPKETQYF.

The chain couples TRBV7-3 to TRBJ2-6, with 9 positions matching TRBD1. The CDR3 length is 16 residues. The germline V gene has CDR1 SGHTA and CDR2 FQGTGA. J was trimmed by 4 bases and V by 5 bases; bases with no gene match: 6. CDR3 loop: CASSGDRAVGANVLTF. CDR3 DNA: TGTGCCAGCAGCGGGGACAGGGCGGTGGGGGCCAACGTCCTGACTTTC.

The J gene is TRBJ2-1, the V gene TRBV11-2; the D gene is possibly TRBD1 (6 bases). V lost 5 bases and J lost 4, with 24 bases in between. Germline assignment: CDR1 SGHAT and CDR2 FQNNGV. This CDR3 comprises 18 residues. The CDR3 spells CASSVMGAVRIRYNEQFF. CDR3 sequence (DNA): TGTGCCAGCAGCGTGATGGGGGCCGTAAGGATAAGGTACAATGAGCAGTTCTTC.

The chain has TRBV6-6 and TRBJ1-1; 8 nucleotides line up with TRBD1. Trimming took 7 bases from V and 1 from J; bases not matched to a gene: 8. The CDR3 has 15 residues. Germline CDR1 MNHNY, CDR2 SVGAGI (reference sequence). The CDR3 DNA reads as TGTGCCAGCAACTTCCGGACAGGGACGAACACTGAAGCTTTCTTT. Protein: CASNFRTGTNTEAFF.

The V and J genes are TRBV27 and TRBJ2-7; a possible D gene is TRBD2 (5 bases). Trimming took off 4 bases at V and 1 base at J, with 8 bases between the two ends. CDR1 is MNHEY, CDR2 SMNVEV, per germline (reference sequence). The CDR3 is made up of 13 amino acids. CDR3 residues: CASSYSASYEQYF. CDR3 coding DNA: TGTGCCAGCAGTTATAGCGCATCCTACGAGCAGTACTTC.

This chain joins TRBV5-1 and TRBJ2-3, with TRBD1 matching 9 bases. The V segment lost 6 bases and the J segment 3 bases; nucleotides outside the gene matches: 5. The germline V gene has CDR1 SGHRS and CDR2 YFSETQ. The CDR3 runs to 14 residues. The CDR3 sequence is CASNRDRETDTQYF. The CDR3 nucleotides are TGCGCCAGCAACCGGGACAGGGAGACAGATACGCAGTATTTT.

The rearrangement links TRBV12-3 or TRBV12-4 to TRBJ1-5; D is uncertain. The V end was cut by 3 bases, the J end by 6 bases, with 3 bases between. This CDR3 contains 11 residues. CDR3 region: CASSLRQPQHF. CDR3 nucleotides: TGTGCCAGCAGTTTGCGTCAGCCCCAGCATTTT.

The chain links TRBV27 to TRBJ1-1; tentatively, D is TRBD1 (6 bases). Germline CDR1 MNHEY, CDR2 SMNVEV (reference sequence). This CDR3 comprises 13 residues. The V end lost 6 bases, the J end lost 4 bases, and 12 bases lay between the germline ends. The CDR3 reads CASRDSTFTEAFF. In DNA, the CDR3 is TGTGCCAGCAGGGACAGCACCTTCACTGAAGCTTTCTTT.

This clone was seen only a few times. This chain links TRBV5-5 with TRBJ1-1; D not resolved. Trimming took 2 bases from V and 5 from J, leaving 13 bases between them. Germline V lookup: CDR1 SGHKS, CDR2 YYEKEE (reference sequence). The CDR3 has 14 amino acids. CDR3 sequence: CASSFWRAGTEAFF. The CDR3 nucleotides read TGTGCCAGCAGCTTTTGGCGGGCCGGGACTGAAGCTTTCTTT.

The gene calls are TRBV18 and TRBJ2-1; 7 bases agree with TRBD1. After removal of 3 bases from V and 3 bases from J, the junction contained 2 bases not matched to a gene. The CDR3 runs to 14 residues. CDR1 is KGHSH and CDR2 is LQKENI in the germline V gene. The CDR3 loop reads CASSPGQFYNEQFF. CDR3 DNA: TGTGCCAGCTCACCGGGACAGTTCTACAATGAGCAGTTCTTC.

This clone was seen a handful of times. The rearrangement joins TRBV7-9 to TRBJ1-4; a weak D match, TRBD1 (6 bases). Trimming took 2 bases from V and 5 from J, leaving 12 bases between them. This CDR3 is 15 amino acids long. Germline V CDR1 and CDR2: SEHNR, FQNEAQ (reference sequence). The CDR3 DNA reads TGTGCCAGCAGCTTACATGGGGGGGCCAATGAAAAACTGTTTTTT. Its translation: CASSLHGGANEKLFF. Full variable domain (remainder filled in from reference TRBV7-9 and TRBJ1-4): DTGVSQNPRHKITKRGQNVTFRCDPISEHNRLYWYRQTLGQGPEFLTYFQNEAQLEKSRLLSDRFSAERPKGSFSTLEIQRTEQGDSAMYLCASSLHGGANEKLFFGSGTQLSVL.

This rearrangement joins TRBV5-5 to TRBJ1-3; D not resolved. V was cut by 4 bases and J by 0 bases, with 11 bases left in between. The germline V gene encodes CDR1 SGHKS and CDR2 YYEKEE (reference sequence). This CDR3 is built from 15 residues. The CDR3 protein is CASSGTGSSGNTIYF. The CDR3 bases are TGTGCCAGCAGCGGAACGGGATCCTCTGGAAACACCATATATTTT.

This clone has just a few counts. This chain uses TRBV2 with TRBJ2-7, with a weak D call TRBD1 (5 bases). Germline-derived CDR1 and CDR2 are SNHLY and FYNNEI. The CDR3 extends over 16 amino acids. Between the trimmed V and J ends, which lost 4 bases and 0 bases, there was a span of 16 bases. The CDR3 region has the DNA TGTGCCAGCAGTGGGCAGGTCAGGGAAACCTCCTACGAGCAGTACTTC. Protein: CASSGQVRETSYEQYF.

DNA of the CDR3: TGTGCCGGAAGGGGGGGGCGAACCGGGGAGCTGTTTTTT. Amino acid sequence: CAGRGGRTGELFF. The chain has TRBV12-3 or TRBV12-4 and TRBJ2-2; D may be TRBD2 (7 bases). The V end was cut by 11 bases, the J end by 5 bases, with 15 bases between. This CDR3 contains 13 residues.

The CDR3 coding sequence is TGTGCCAGCTCACCAGGGACAGTAAACTACGAGCAGTACTTC. It translates to CASSPGTVNYEQYF. V usage is TRBV18 and J usage is TRBJ2-7, with TRBD1 matching 7 bases. CDR1 and CDR2 (germline): KGHSH, LQKENI. The CDR3 length is 14 residues. Trimming took 2 bases from V and 3 from J; bases not matched to a gene: 4. Full variable domain (missing parts from reference TRBV18 and TRBJ2-7): NAGVMQNPRHLVRRRGQEARLRCSPMKGHSHVYWYRQLPEEGLKFMVYLQKENIIDESGMPKERFSAEFPKEGPSILRIQQVVRGDSAAYFCASSPGTVNYEQYFGPGTRLTVT.

The chain carries TRBV3-1 (or the pseudogene TRBV3-2) and TRBJ2-1; 12 bases align to TRBD2. Germline CDR1 reads LGHDT; CDR2 reads YNNKEL (reference sequence). The J segment lost 7 bases and the V segment lost 0 bases, leaving 4 bases of the junction unmatched. The CDR3 has 16 residues. CDR3 in DNA: TGTGCCAGCAGCCAAGAATGGACTAGCGGGAAGAATGAGCAGTTCTTC. Protein product: CASSQEWTSGKNEQFF.

The V and J genes are TRBV5-6 and TRBJ2-7, with TRBD2 matching over 13 bases. V gave up 4 bases and J gave up 6 bases; unmatched junction bases: 1. The CDR3 loop spans 13 amino acids. Looked up from germline, CDR1 is SGHDT and CDR2 is YYEEEE. The CDR3 region is CASSRTSGSEQYF. CDR3 DNA: TGTGCCAGCAGCAGGACTAGCGGGAGCGAGCAGTACTTC.

V and J are TRBV7-2 and TRBJ2-7; 8 positions match TRBD1. Germline CDR1 reads SGHTA; CDR2 reads FQGNSA. The V segment lost 1 base and the J segment 6 bases; nucleotides outside the gene matches: 5. The CDR3 is 14 residues long. As DNA, the CDR3 is TGTGCCAGCAGCTTAGTGGCAGGGGGCGTCGAGCAGTACTTC. It encodes CASSLVAGGVEQYF.

This clone is a singleton in its sample. The genes are TRBV18 and TRBJ1-2; weak D call: TRBD1 (6 bases). The CDR3 contains 15 residues. The germline CDR1 and CDR2 sequences are KGHSH and LQKENI. V lost 2 bases and J 3 bases, leaving 13 bases between the germline ends. CDR3: CASSPTQGPYYGYTF. CDR3 DNA sequence: TGTGCCAGCTCACCAACCCAGGGGCCCTACTATGGCTACACCTTC.

The CDR3 loop reads CASSYAGTGNTEAFF. DNA for the CDR3: TGTGCCAGCAGTTATGCCGGGACAGGGAACACTGAAGCTTTCTTT. The chain carries TRBV6-5 and TRBJ1-1; 8 bases match TRBD1. CDR1 MNHEY and CDR2 SVGAGI come from the germline V gene. CDR3 size: 15 residues. V was clipped by 3 bases and J by 1 base; unmatched bases: 4.

The chain is built from TRBV18 and TRBJ2-1; 15 bases are shared with TRBD2. The CDR3 runs to 19 residues. V lost 1 base and J lost 0; bases outside the gene matches: 4. Germline CDR1 KGHSH, CDR2 LQKENI. CDR3 DNA sequence: TGTGCCAGCTCACCACGGGGACTAGCGGGAGGAAGCTCCTACAATGAGCAGTTCTTC. It yields the protein CASSPRGLAGGSSYNEQFF.